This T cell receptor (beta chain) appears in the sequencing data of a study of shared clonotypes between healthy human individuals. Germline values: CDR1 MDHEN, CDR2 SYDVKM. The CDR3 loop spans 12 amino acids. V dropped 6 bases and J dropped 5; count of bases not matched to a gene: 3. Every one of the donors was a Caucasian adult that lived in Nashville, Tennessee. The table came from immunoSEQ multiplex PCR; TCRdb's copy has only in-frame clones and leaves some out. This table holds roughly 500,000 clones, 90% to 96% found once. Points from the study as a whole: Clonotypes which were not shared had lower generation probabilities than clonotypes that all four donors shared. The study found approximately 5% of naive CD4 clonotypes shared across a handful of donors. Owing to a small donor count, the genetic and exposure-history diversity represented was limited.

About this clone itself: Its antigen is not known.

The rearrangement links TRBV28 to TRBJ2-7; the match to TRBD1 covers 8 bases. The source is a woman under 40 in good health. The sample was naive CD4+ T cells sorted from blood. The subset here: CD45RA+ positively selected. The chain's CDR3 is CASSVDRDEQYF. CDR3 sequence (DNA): TGTGCCAGCAGCGTGGACAGGGACGAGCAGTACTTC.